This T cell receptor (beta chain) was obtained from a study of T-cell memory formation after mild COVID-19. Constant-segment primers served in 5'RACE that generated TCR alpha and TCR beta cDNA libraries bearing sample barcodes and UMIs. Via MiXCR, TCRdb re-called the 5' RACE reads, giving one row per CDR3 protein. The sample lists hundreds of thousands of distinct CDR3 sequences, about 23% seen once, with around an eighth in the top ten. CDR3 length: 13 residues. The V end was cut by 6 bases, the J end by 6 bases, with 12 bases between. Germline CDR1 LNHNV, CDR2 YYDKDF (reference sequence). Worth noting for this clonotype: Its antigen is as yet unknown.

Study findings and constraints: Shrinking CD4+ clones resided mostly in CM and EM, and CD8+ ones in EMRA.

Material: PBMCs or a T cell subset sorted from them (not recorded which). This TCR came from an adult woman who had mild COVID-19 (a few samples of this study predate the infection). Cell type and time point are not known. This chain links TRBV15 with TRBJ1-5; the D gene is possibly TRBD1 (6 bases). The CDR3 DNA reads TGTGCCACCAGGCAGCAGGGGAGTCAGCCCCAGCATTTT. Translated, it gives CATRQQGSQPQHF.